This T cell receptor (beta chain) was identified during a study of shared clonotypes between healthy human individuals. As for the study in general: Each donor's CD4 naive and CD4 memory cells filled three plates apiece, CD8 naive two, and CD8 memory one.

This CDR3 has 15 residues. Germline CDR1 reads SGHTA; CDR2 reads FQGNSA. With 7 bases removed from V and 7 bases from J, the gap between germline ends came to 20 bases. Genomic DNA per cell subset filled all wells of several immunoSEQ plates. Original methodology: Sequence data from immunoSEQ were junction-only and lacked quality scores; consequently, filtering differed. Sequencing was performed with immunoSEQ multiplex PCR; in TCRdb, only in-frame clones are kept and a portion is missing. D and trimming were read from the DNA, whereas the V and J calls and clone size are those reported in that table. The sample has more than 1,200,000 clones; roughly 98.5% are singletons. Regarding the study as a whole: Among the subsets, naive ones generally showed larger estimated richness than memory ones.

Comments on this clone: Its antigen is not identified.

This chain uses TRBV7-2 with TRBJ2-1; D is perhaps TRBD2 (6 bases). Material for sequencing was naive CD4+ T cells sorted from blood. Subset meaning: CD45RA+ positively selected. The receptor was isolated from a man aged 30 to 45 in good health. The DNA for the CDR3 is TGTGCCAGCACTCCGGAGGCGGGAAGGTCGAATGAGCAGTTCTTC. Protein product: CASTPEAGRSNEQFF.